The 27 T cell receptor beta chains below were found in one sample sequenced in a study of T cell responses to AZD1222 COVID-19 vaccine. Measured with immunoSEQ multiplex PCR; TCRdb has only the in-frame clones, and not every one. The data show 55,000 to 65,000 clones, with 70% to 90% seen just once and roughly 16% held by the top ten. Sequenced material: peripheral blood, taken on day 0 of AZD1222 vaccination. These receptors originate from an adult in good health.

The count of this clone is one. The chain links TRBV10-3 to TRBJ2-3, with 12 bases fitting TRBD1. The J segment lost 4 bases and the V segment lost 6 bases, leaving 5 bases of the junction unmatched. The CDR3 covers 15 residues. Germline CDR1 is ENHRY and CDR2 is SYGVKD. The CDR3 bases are TGTGCCATCAGCCCCGGGACAGGGGGCGCAGATACGCAGTATTTT. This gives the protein CAISPGTGGADTQYF.

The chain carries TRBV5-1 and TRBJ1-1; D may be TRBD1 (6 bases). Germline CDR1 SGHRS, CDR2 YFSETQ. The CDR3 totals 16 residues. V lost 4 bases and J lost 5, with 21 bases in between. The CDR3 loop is CASSTGPVGGRTEAFF. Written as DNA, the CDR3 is TGCGCCAGCAGCACGGGACCCGTTGGGGGGCGAACTGAAGCTTTCTTT.

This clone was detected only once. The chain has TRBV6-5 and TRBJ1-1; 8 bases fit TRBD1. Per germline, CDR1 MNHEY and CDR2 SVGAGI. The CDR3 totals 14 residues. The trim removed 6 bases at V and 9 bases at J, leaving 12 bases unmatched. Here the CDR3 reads CASRGGQGGRQAFF. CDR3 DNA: TGTGCCAGCAGGGGTGGACAGGGCGGCAGGCAAGCTTTCTTT.

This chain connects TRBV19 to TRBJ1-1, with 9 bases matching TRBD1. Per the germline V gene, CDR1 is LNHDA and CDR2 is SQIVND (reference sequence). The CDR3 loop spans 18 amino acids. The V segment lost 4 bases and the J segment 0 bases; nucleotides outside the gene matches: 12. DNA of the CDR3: TGTGCCAGTAGTAGATCGCCGGGACAGGGTCGGATGAACACTGAAGCTTTCTTT. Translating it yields CASSRSPGQGRMNTEAFF.

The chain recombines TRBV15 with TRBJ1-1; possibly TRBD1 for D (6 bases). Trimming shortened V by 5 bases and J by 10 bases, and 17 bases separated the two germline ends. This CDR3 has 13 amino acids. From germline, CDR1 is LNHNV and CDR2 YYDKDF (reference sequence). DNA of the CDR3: TGTGCCACCAGCTCAAAAAGGGGGGTCGGAGCTTTCTTT. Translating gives CATSSKRGVGAFF.

In nucleotides, the CDR3 is TGTGCCACTAGAAGACCTAACTACAATGAGCAGTTCTTC. Translation gives CATRRPNYNEQFF. This chain uses TRBV19 with TRBJ2-1; no definite D call. This CDR3 is built from 13 residues. Trimming stripped 10 bases from V and 3 bases from J, with 13 bases between. Looked up from germline, CDR1 is LNHDA and CDR2 is SQIVND (reference sequence).

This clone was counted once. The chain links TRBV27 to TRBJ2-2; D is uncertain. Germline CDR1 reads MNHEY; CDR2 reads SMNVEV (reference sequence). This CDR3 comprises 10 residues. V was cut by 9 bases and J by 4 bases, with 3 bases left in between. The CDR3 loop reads CASITGELFF. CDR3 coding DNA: TGTGCCAGTATCACCGGGGAGCTGTTTTTT.

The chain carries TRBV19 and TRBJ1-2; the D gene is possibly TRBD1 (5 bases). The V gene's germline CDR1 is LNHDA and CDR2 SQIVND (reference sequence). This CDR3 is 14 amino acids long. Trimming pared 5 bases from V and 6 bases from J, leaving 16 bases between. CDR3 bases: TGTGCCAGTAGTCTGAGTGGGGGTCTGGATGGCTACACCTTC. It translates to CASSLSGGLDGYTF.

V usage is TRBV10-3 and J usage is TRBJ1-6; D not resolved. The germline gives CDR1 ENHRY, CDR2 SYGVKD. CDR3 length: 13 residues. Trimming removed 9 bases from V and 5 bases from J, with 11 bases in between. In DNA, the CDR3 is TGTGCCATTCGGTCAGGCGATAATTCACCCCTCCACTTT. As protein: CAIRSGDNSPLHF.

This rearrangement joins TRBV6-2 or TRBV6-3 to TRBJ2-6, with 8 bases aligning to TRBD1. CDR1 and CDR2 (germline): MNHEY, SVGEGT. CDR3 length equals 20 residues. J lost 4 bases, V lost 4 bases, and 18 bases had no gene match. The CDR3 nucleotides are TGTGCCAGCAGTTCCCCGGCCGGGGACAGGTGGCGCGCAGGGGCCAACGTCCTGACTTTC. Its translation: CASSSPAGDRWRAGANVLTF.

The CDR3 is CASSLPGAEYGGEQYF. For the CDR3, the DNA is TGTGCCAGCAGCTTACCGGGCGCAGAATACGGGGGCGAGCAGTACTTC. This sequence joins TRBV7-8 and TRBJ2-7; weak D call: TRBD2 (6 bases). CDR1 SGHVS and CDR2 FQNEAQ come from the germline V gene. The CDR3 is made up of 16 amino acids. Trimming stripped 2 bases from V and 6 bases from J, with 20 bases between.

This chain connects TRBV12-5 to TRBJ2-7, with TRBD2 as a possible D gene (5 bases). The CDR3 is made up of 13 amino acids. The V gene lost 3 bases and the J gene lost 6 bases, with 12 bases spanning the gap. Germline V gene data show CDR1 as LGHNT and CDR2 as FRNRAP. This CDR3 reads CASGFGSGSEQYF. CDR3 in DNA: TGTGCTAGTGGTTTTGGGTCGGGATCCGAGCAGTACTTC.

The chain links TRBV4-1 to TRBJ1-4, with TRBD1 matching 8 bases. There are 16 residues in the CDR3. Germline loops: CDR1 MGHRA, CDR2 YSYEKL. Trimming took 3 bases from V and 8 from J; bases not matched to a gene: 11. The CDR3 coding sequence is TGCGCCAGCAGCCAGCACCTTGGACAGGGTGGGGAAAAACTGTTTTTT. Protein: CASSQHLGQGGEKLFF.

The CDR3: CASTPQTVSYEQYF. CDR3 DNA: TGTGCCAGCACTCCGCAGACAGTCTCCTACGAGCAGTACTTC. This chain joins TRBV2 and TRBJ2-7, with a weak D call TRBD1 (5 bases). Germline CDR1 and CDR2: SNHLY and FYNNEI. V shed 7 bases and J shed 0 bases, with 13 bases lying between them. The CDR3 totals 14 residues.

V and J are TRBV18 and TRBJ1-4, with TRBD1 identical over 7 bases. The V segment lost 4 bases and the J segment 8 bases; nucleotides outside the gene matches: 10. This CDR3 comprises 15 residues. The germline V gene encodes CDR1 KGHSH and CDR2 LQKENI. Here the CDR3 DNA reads TGTGCCAGCTCACTCGACAGGGCCTCCGGGGAAAAACTGTTTTTT. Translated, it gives CASSLDRASGEKLFF.

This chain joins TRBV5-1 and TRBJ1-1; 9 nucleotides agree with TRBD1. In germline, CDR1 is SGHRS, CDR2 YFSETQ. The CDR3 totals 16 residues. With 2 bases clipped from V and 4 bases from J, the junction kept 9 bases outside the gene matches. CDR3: CASSFSQGARSTEAFF. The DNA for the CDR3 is TGCGCCAGCAGCTTCTCACAGGGGGCTAGGTCCACTGAAGCTTTCTTT. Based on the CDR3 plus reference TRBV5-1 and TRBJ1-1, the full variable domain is KAGVTQTPRYLIKTRGQQVTLSCSPISGHRSVSWYQQTPGQGLQFLFEYFSETQRNKGNFPGRFSGRQFSNSRSEMNVSTLELGDSALYLCASSFSQGARSTEAFFGQGTRLTVV.

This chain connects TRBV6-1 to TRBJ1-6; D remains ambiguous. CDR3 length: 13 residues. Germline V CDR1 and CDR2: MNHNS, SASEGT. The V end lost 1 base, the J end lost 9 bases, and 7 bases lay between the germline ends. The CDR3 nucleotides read TGTGCCAGCAGTGAAGTTCGCCGTTCACCCCTCCACTTT. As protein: CASSEVRRSPLHF.

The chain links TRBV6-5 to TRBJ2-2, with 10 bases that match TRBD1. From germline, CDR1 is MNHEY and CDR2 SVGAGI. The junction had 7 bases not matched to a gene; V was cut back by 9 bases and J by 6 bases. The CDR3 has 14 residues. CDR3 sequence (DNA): TGTGCCAGTTTTCCGGGACAGGGGTCCGGGGAGCTGTTTTTT. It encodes CASFPGQGSGELFF.

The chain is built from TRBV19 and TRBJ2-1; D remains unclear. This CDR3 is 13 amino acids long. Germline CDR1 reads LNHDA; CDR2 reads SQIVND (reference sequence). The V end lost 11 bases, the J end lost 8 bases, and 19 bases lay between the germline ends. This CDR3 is CAAAPWGIDEQFF. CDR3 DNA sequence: TGTGCCGCCGCGCCTTGGGGAATAGATGAGCAGTTCTTC.

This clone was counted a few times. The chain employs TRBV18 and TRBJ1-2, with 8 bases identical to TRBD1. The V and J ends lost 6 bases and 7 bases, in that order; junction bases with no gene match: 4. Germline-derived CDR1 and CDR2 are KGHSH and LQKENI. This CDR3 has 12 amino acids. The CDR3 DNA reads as TGTGCCAGCTCGACAGGGGCGGCTGGCTACACCTTC. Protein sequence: CASSTGAAGYTF.

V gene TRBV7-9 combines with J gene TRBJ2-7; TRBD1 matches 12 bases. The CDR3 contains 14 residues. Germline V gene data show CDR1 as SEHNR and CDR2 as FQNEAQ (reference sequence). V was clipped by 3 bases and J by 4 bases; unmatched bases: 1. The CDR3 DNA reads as TGTGCCAGCAGCTTGGGACAGGGGGCATACGAGCAGTACTTC. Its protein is CASSLGQGAYEQYF. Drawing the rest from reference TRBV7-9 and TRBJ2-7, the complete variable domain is DTGVSQNPRHKITKRGQNVTFRCDPISEHNRLYWYRQTLGQGPEFLTYFQNEAQLEKSRLLSDRFSAERPKGSFSTLEIQRTEQGDSAMYLCASSLGQGAYEQYFGPGTRLTVT.

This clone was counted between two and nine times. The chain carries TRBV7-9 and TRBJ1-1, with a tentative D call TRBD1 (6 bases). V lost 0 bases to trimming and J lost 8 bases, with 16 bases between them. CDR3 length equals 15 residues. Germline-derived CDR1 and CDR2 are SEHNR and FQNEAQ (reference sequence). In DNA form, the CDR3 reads TGTGCCAGCAGCTTAGCGAAGGGGGAAGGGGCCGAAGCTTTCTTT. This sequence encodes CASSLAKGEGAEAFF. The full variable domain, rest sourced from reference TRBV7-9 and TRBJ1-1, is DTGVSQNPRHKITKRGQNVTFRCDPISEHNRLYWYRQTLGQGPEFLTYFQNEAQLEKSRLLSDRFSAERPKGSFSTLEIQRTEQGDSAMYLCASSLAKGEGAEAFFGQGTRLTVV.

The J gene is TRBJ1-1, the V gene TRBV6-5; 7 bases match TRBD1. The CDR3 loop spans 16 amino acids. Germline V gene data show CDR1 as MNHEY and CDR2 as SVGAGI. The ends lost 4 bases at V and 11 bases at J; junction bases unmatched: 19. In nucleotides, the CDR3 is TGTGCCAGCAGTTCTCGTTGGGACAGAACCATCGGAGCGGCTTTCTTT. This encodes CASSSRWDRTIGAAFF.

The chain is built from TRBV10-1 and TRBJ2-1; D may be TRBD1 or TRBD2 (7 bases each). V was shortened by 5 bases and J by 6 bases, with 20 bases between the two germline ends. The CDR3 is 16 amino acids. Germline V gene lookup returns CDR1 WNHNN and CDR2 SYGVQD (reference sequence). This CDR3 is CASSFRGGINCNEQFF. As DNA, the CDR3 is TGCGCCAGCAGTTTCAGGGGGGGTATCAATTGCAATGAGCAGTTCTTC.

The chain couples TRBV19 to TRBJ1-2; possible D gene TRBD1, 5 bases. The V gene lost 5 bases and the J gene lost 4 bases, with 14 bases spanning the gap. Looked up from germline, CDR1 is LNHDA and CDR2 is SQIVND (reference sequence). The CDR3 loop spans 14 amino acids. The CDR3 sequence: CASSQTTAFYGYTF. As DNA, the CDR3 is TGTGCCAGTAGTCAAACGACAGCCTTCTATGGCTACACCTTC.

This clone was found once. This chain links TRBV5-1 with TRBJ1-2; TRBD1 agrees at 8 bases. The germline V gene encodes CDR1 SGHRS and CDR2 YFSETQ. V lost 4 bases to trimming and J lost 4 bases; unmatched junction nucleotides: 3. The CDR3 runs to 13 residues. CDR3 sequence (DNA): TGCGCCAGCAGCGGACAGGGCGGCTATGGCTACACCTTC. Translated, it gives CASSGQGGYGYTF.

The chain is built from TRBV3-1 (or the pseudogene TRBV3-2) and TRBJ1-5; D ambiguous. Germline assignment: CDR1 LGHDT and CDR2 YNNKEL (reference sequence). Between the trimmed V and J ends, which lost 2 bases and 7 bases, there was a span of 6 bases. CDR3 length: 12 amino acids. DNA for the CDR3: TGTGCCAGCAGCCAACACGGGCAGCCCCAGCATTTT. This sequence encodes CASSQHGQPQHF.